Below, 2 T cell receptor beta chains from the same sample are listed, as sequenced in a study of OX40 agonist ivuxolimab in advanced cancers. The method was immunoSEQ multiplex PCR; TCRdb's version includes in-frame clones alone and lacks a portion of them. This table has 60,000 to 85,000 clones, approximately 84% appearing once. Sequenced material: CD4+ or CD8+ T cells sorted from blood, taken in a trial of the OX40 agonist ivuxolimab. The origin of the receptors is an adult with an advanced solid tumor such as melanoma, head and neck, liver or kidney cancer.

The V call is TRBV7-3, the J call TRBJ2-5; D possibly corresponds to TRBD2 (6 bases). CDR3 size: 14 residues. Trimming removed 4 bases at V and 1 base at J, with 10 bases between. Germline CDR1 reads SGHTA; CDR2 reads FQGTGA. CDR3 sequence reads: CASSSRDSQETQYF. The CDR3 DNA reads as TGTGCCAGCAGCTCCCGGGACTCCCAAGAGACCCAGTACTTC.

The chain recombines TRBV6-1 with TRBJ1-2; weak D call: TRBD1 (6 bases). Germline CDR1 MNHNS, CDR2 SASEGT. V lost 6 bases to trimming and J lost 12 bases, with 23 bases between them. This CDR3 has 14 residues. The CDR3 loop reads CASRVGQGLGSNTF. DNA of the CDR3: TGTGCCAGCAGGGTGGGGCAGGGGTTGGGGAGTAACACCTTC.